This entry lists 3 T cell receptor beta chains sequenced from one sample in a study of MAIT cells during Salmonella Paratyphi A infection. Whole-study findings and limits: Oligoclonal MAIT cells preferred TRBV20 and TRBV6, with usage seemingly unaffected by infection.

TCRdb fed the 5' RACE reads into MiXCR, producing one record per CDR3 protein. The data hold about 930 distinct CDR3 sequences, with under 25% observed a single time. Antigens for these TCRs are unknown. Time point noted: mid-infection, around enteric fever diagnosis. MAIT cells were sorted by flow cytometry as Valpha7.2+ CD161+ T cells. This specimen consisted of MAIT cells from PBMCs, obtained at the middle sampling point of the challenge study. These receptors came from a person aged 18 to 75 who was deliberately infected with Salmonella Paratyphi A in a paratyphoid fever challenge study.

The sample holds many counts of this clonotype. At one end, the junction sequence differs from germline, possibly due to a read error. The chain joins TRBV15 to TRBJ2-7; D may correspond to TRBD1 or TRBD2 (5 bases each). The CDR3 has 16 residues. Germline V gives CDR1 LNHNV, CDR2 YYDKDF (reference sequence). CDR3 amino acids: CATSPAEGQPDYEQCF. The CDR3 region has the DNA TGTGCCACCAGCCCGGCCGAGGGGCAGCCCGACTACGAGCAGTGCTTC.

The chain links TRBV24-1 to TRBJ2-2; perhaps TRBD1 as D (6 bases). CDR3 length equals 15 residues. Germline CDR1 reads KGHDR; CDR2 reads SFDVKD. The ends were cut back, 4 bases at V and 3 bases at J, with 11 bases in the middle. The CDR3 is CATSEYNRDTGELFF. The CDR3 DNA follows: TGTGCCACCAGTGAATATAACAGGGACACCGGGGAGCTGTTTTTT.

The CDR3 DNA sequence: TGTGCCAGCAGTGCCTCTAGCGGCTACAATGAGCAGTTCTTC. Protein sequence: CASSASSGYNEQFF. The chain links TRBV6-5 to TRBJ2-1; 7 bases map to TRBD2. This CDR3 has 14 amino acids. CDR1 and CDR2 (germline): MNHEY, SVGAGI. Trimming removed 5 bases from V and 3 bases from J; junction bases left unmatched: 4.